This T cell receptor beta chain was sequenced in a study of high-grade serous ovarian cancer treatment subgroups. Study-wide points: Tumors within one patient showed repertoire similarity of about 0.11 to 0.85. Clonal relatedness tracked neoantigen level, and by trend copy number and mutation load. Spatial context was lost because tumors were sequenced in bulk.

Tumor samples were obtained before definitive surgery or chemotherapy. Unmatched junction bases numbered 4, after V lost 3 bases and J lost 12 bases. The CDR3 covers 13 residues. Germline CDR1 reads SGDLS; CDR2 reads YYNGEE. This clone is a singleton in its sample. Its antigen remains unidentified. Profiling relied on immunoSEQ multiplex PCR, and the TCRdb table lists in-frame clones only, not all of them. Among over 2,000 clones listed, 75% were seen once. The TCR sequence derives from a human donor with high-grade serous ovarian cancer. The sample was tumor tissue. V gene TRBV9 combines with J gene TRBJ2-1, with 12 bases that match TRBD2. The CDR3 coding sequence is TGTGCCAGCAGCGAGTCGACTAGCGGGGGGCAGTTCTTC. Its translation: CASSESTSGGQFF.